Listed below are T cell receptor beta chains from one sample, sequenced in a study of radiotherapy plus CTLA-4 blockade in lung cancer. Here immunoSEQ multiplex PCR was the method, and the copy in TCRdb shows in-frame clones only, minus some. Among tens of thousands of clones listed, more than 65% were seen once. This material consisted of peripheral blood, taken from a patient treated with radiotherapy plus ipilimumab. These receptors came from a human donor with non-small cell lung cancer who had stable disease on radiotherapy plus ipilimumab. CDR3s include the opening cysteine and the closing phenylalanine or tryptophan. Each record gives: V gene, CDR3 length, clone size, J gene, D gene, CDR3 protein, CDR3 DNA. The D gene is left open where the match is weak. Only some rows state a clone size, as once, few, many or a class for expanded clones.

v_gene: TRBV6-5
len: 15
abundance: -
j_gene: TRBJ1-2
d_gene: TRBD1
CDR3aa: CASSYSGQGARGYTF
CDR3nt: TGTGCCAGCAGTTACTCCGGACAGGGGGCGCGGGGCTACACCTTC

v_gene: TRBV19
len: 15
abundance: -
j_gene: TRBJ1-2
d_gene: -
CDR3aa: CASSQSGGESGGYTF
CDR3nt: TGTGCCAGTAGCCAAAGCGGGGGCGAAAGTGGTGGCTACACCTTC

v_gene: TRBV6-1
len: 16
abundance: -
j_gene: TRBJ1-2
d_gene: -
CDR3aa: CASSDRGGRVNYGYTF
CDR3nt: TGTGCCAGCAGTGATCGGGGGGGGCGGGTAAACTATGGCTACACCTTC

v_gene: TRBV7-2
len: 15
abundance: -
j_gene: TRBJ1-1
d_gene: -
CDR3aa: CASSLLGATNTEAFF
CDR3nt: TGTGCCAGCAGCTTATTGGGGGCCACGAACACTGAAGCTTTCTTT

v_gene: TRBV6-6
len: 13
abundance: -
j_gene: TRBJ1-6
d_gene: TRBD1
CDR3aa: CASSQGVGSPLHF
CDR3nt: TGTGCCAGCAGTCAGGGGGTCGGGTCACCCCTCCACTTT

v_gene: TRBV29-1
len: 13
abundance: -
j_gene: TRBJ1-5
d_gene: -
CDR3aa: CSVQGASNQPQHF
CDR3nt: TGCAGCGTCCAGGGCGCTAGCAATCAGCCCCAGCATTTT

v_gene: TRBV15
len: 15
abundance: -
j_gene: TRBJ1-5
d_gene: -
CDR3aa: CATASQGQESQPQHF
CDR3nt: TGTGCCACGGCGAGCCAGGGGCAGGAGAGTCAGCCCCAGCATTTT

v_gene: TRBV7-8
len: 15
abundance: -
j_gene: TRBJ1-2
d_gene: TRBD1
CDR3aa: CASRSGGFATYGYTF
CDR3nt: TGTGCCAGCAGATCAGGGGGCTTCGCCACATATGGCTACACCTTC

v_gene: TRBV27
len: 15
abundance: -
j_gene: TRBJ2-2
d_gene: TRBD1
CDR3aa: CASSWWTGYIGELFF
CDR3nt: TGTGCCAGCAGTTGGTGGACAGGGTATATCGGGGAGCTGTTTTTT

v_gene: TRBV6-5
len: 12
abundance: -
j_gene: TRBJ2-5
d_gene: -
CDR3aa: CASSGDLETQYF
CDR3nt: TGTGCCAGCTCCGGGGATTTGGAGACCCAGTACTTC

v_gene: TRBV2
len: 13
abundance: few
j_gene: TRBJ1-4
d_gene: -
CDR3aa: CASSGMPRQGQIF
CDR3nt: TGTGCCAGCAGTGGGATGCCCAGGCAGGGGCAGATTTTT

v_gene: TRBV7-9
len: 15
abundance: -
j_gene: TRBJ2-3
d_gene: TRBD1
CDR3aa: CASSFFGTGLDTQYF
CDR3nt: TGTGCCAGCAGCTTCTTCGGGACAGGGTTAGATACGCAGTATTTT

v_gene: TRBV16
len: 13
abundance: once
j_gene: TRBJ2-2
d_gene: -
CDR3aa: CASSPLSAGELFF
CDR3nt: TGTGCCAGCAGCCCTCTCTCTGCCGGGGAGCTGTTTTTT

v_gene: TRBV4-3
len: 15
abundance: -
j_gene: TRBJ2-5
d_gene: -
CDR3aa: CASSQGERTQETQYF
CDR3nt: TGCGCCAGCAGCCAAGGGGAACGGACTCAAGAGACCCAGTACTTC

v_gene: TRBV27
len: 16
abundance: -
j_gene: TRBJ2-7
d_gene: TRBD1
CDR3aa: CASSLVGTANSYEQYF
CDR3nt: TGTGCCAGCAGTTTGGTTGGGACAGCGAACTCCTACGAGCAGTACTTC

v_gene: TRBV5-1
len: 15
abundance: -
j_gene: TRBJ1-1
d_gene: TRBD1
CDR3aa: CASSWTGAHNTEAFF
CDR3nt: TGCGCCAGCAGCTGGACAGGGGCTCATAACACTGAAGCTTTCTTT

v_gene: TRBV6-1
len: 14
abundance: -
j_gene: TRBJ1-2
d_gene: -
CDR3aa: CASSTLQGSYGYTF
CDR3nt: TGTGCCAGCAGTACTTTACAGGGCTCCTATGGCTACACCTTC

v_gene: TRBV18
len: 14
abundance: -
j_gene: TRBJ1-1
d_gene: -
CDR3aa: CASSPPSLETEAFF
CDR3nt: TGTGCCAGCTCACCACCGAGCTTAGAGACTGAAGCTTTCTTT

v_gene: TRBV5-1
len: 14
abundance: -
j_gene: TRBJ1-1
d_gene: -
CDR3aa: CASSLEPGGTEAFF
CDR3nt: TGCGCCAGCAGCTTGGAGCCCGGCGGCACTGAAGCTTTCTTT

v_gene: TRBV11-2
len: 12
abundance: -
j_gene: TRBJ1-5
d_gene: -
CDR3aa: CASGEGNQPQHF
CDR3nt: TGTGCCAGCGGGGAGGGCAATCAGCCCCAGCATTTT

v_gene: TRBV7-3
len: 17
abundance: -
j_gene: TRBJ2-1
d_gene: -
CDR3aa: CASSDRVSWGLYNEQFF
CDR3nt: TGTGCCAGCAGCGACAGGGTTTCCTGGGGACTTTACAATGAGCAGTTCTTC

v_gene: TRBV9
len: 13
abundance: -
j_gene: TRBJ2-1
d_gene: -
CDR3aa: CASSPITRAEQFF
CDR3nt: TGTGCCAGCAGCCCCATAACCAGGGCCGAGCAGTTCTTC

v_gene: TRBV19
len: 15
abundance: -
j_gene: TRBJ2-7
d_gene: -
CDR3aa: CASSHAVVGRAEQYF
CDR3nt: TGTGCCAGTAGCCATGCCGTCGTGGGCAGGGCCGAGCAGTACTTC

v_gene: TRBV6-5
len: 15
abundance: -
j_gene: TRBJ2-7
d_gene: TRBD1
CDR3aa: CASSPGTGGVGEQYF
CDR3nt: TGTGCCAGCAGCCCCGGGACAGGGGGGGTTGGCGAGCAGTACTTC